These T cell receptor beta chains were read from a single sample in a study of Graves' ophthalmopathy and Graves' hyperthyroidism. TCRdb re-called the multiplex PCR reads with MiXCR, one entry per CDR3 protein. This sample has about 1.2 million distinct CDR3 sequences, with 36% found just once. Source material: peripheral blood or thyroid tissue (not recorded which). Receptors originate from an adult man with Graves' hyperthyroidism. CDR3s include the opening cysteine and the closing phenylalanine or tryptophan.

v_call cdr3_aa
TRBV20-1 CSARSQGLRSSYNSPLHF
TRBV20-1 CSAREGVNQPQHF
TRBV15 CATSRVRTGEETQYF
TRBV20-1 CSARNRGYTF
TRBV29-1 CSVEVPVSYEQYF
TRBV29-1 CSAGLAGSSNPFYEQYF
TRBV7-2 CASSLLPGNTYEQYF
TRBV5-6 CASSLDYRGTEAFF
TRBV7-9 CASSLLDTGTGNGYTF
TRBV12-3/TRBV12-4 CASSLVGTRSEKLFF
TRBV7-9 CASSTDRDDGRRQTQYF
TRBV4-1 CASSQVPRGIISGYTF
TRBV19 CASRTQGRSGYEQYF
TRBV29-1 CSVLGVSNHNNEQFF
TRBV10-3 CAISGRTSGELFF
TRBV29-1 CRDTGGVGYEQYF
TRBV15 CATLRDGLHTGELFF
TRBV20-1 CSASNRRQTSSYEQYF
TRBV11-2 CASSSPGDTAEKLFF
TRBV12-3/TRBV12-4 CASGDAGTEAFF
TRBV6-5 CASSRPGTGVETQYF
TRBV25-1 CASSGQLGAPNTEAFF
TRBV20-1 CSANLDGFNEKLFF
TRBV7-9 CASSLRAGLDTEAFF
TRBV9 CASSVGSGEDEQYF
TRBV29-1 CSGRQAAYEQYF
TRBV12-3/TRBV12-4 CASTRELAGVVWETQYF
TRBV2 CASILSGTGNTEAFF
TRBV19 CASSPYGTGFVLAGELFF
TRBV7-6 CASSFGTVTSYEQYF
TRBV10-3 CAIRRAQGFEQYF
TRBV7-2 CASSSQGIGIETQYF
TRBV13 CASSSGQWTFF
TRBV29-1 CNVKRSNTEAFF
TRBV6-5 CASSKDGGSSYEQYF
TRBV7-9 CASSTSTGYGYTF
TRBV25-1 CASSVAGSGRIYGYTF
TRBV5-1 CASSPGTIIGANEKLFF
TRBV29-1 CSVALGTGLTDTQYF
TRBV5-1 CASSQTGTSGGARPTGELFF
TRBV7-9 CASSPFAGIFSYEQYF
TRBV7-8 CASSLGLTGEQYF
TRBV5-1 CASSPGQGRTEAFF
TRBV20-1 CSAKVQGSRVPEAFF
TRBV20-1 CRARGQEPYEQYF
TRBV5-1 CASSLGQGLGLYEQYF
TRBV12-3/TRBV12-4 CASSSRTGFEGYEQYF
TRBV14 CADPEGFNSPLHF
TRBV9 CASSGGAYTNTEAFF
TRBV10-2 CASSEWIGGYEQYF
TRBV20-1 CSARVRTGYTGELFF
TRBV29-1 CSATENGEQYF
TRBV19 CASRTTTYSGNTIYF
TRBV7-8 CASSSPPGGGTLRQQYF
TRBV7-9 CASSLGDF